These 13 T cell receptor beta chains came from one sample sequenced in a study of CD8+ T cells in alopecia areata (dated 2018 in TCRdb). Libraries were constructed by the immunoSEQ multiplex PCR assay. RNA was extracted from all samples and reverse transcribed into cDNA, which served as template for TCR sequencing. TCRdb limited this immuneACCESS table to in-frame rearrangements with V and J called. A share of clones is missing; checked studies link under half to unresolved V genes, and the rest is unexplained. The sample yields more than 95,000 clones; about 60% were counted once. The ten top clones hold about 9% of the sample. Sequences were obtained from CD4+ T cells sorted from blood. The receptors originated from a human donor in good health.

This clone was detected only a few times. The V gene is TRBV6-1, the J gene TRBJ2-7; 7 bases match TRBD1. Germline CDR1 MNHNS, CDR2 SASEGT. The CDR3 totals 14 residues. J gave up 7 bases and V 4 bases, and 10 bases lay outside the gene matches. The CDR3 DNA follows: TGTGCCAGCAGTGCCCAGGGGGTAACCAGTGAGCAGTACTTC. Protein: CASSAQGVTSEQYF.

This clone has more than one count but fewer than ten. The chain couples TRBV11-2 to TRBJ2-1, with 9 bases aligning to TRBD1. Unmatched junction bases numbered 8, after V lost 2 bases and J lost 9 bases. This CDR3 has 15 amino acids. Per the germline V gene, CDR1 is SGHAT and CDR2 is FQNNGV. In nucleotides, the CDR3 is TGTGCCAGCAGCTTATATGGGACAGGGCAGTCTGAGCAGTTCTTC. Its protein product is CASSLYGTGQSEQFF. The full variable domain, rest sourced from reference TRBV11-2 and TRBJ2-1, is EAGVAQSPRYKIIEKRQSVAFWCNPISGHATLYWYQQILGQGPKLLIQFQNNGVVDDSQLPKDRFSAERLKGVDSTLKIQPAKLEDSAVYLCASSLYGTGQSEQFFGPGTRLTVL.

The rearrangement joins TRBV2 to TRBJ2-2; D gene ambiguous. CDR1 and CDR2 (germline): SNHLY, FYNNEI. The CDR3 is 13 residues long. Between the trimmed V and J ends, which lost 7 bases and 0 bases, there was a span of 6 bases. CDR3 in DNA: TGTGCCAGCACCTCGGCGAACACCGGGGAGCTGTTTTTT. This encodes CASTSANTGELFF.

The rearrangement uses TRBV30 and TRBJ1-6; D is undetermined. Germline lookup yields CDR1 GTSNPN and CDR2 SVGIG (reference sequence). The CDR3 totals 13 residues. Trimming shortened V by 1 base and J by 2 bases, and 3 bases separated the two germline ends. The CDR3 loop reads CAWSGTYNSPLHF. The DNA for the CDR3 is TGTGCCTGGAGTGGGACCTATAATTCACCCCTCCACTTT.

The chain is built from TRBV29-1 and TRBJ2-1, with D hard to call. The CDR3 is 13 residues long. V gave up 5 bases and J gave up 6 bases, with 14 bases separating them. Germline values: CDR1 SQVTM, CDR2 ANQGSEA. Written as DNA, the CDR3 is TGCAGCGTTAGCGTTCCCCCGGGCAATGAGCAGTTCTTC. Amino acids: CSVSVPPGNEQFF.

CDR3 sequence (DNA): TGTGCCAGTAGTATCCAACCGGGAACTTCACCCCTCCACTTT. Translated, it gives CASSIQPGTSPLHF. The rearrangement joins TRBV19 to TRBJ1-6; no reliable D call. V lost 3 bases and J lost 9, with 12 bases in between. Germline CDR1 LNHDA, CDR2 SQIVND (reference sequence). CDR3 length: 14 amino acids.

The chain links TRBV4-3 to TRBJ1-1; D is undetermined. Trimming stripped 0 bases from V and 5 bases from J, with 13 bases between. The CDR3 contains 15 residues. In germline, CDR1 is LGHNA, CDR2 YSLEER. CDR3 region: CASSQEAGLGTEAFF. CDR3 nucleotides: TGCGCCAGCAGCCAAGAGGCAGGCCTTGGAACTGAAGCTTTCTTT.

The chain couples TRBV4-2 to TRBJ2-5; a weak D match, TRBD2 (6 bases). The CDR3 totals 15 residues. V was clipped by 2 bases and J by 3 bases, with 13 bases between them. Germline V gene sequence: CDR1 LGHNA, CDR2 YNFKEQ. CDR3 in amino acids: CASSQSRDPEETQYF. In DNA, the CDR3 is TGTGCCAGCAGCCAATCGCGGGACCCAGAAGAGACCCAGTACTTC.

Only a few counts were recorded for this clone. V gene TRBV10-3 combines with J gene TRBJ1-1; D perhaps matches TRBD1 (5 bases). This CDR3 is 15 amino acids long. The V gene's germline CDR1 is ENHRY and CDR2 SYGVKD. Trimming cost V 2 bases and J 1 base, with 11 bases left between them. The CDR3 nucleotides read TGTGCCATCAGTGAGGAGGGAGGGGAGAACACTGAAGCTTTCTTT. Protein product: CAISEEGGENTEAFF.

This chain connects TRBV5-6 to TRBJ2-1; D not certain. There are 13 residues in the CDR3. The V end lost 1 base, the J end lost 4 bases, and 6 bases lay between the germline ends. CDR1 SGHDT and CDR2 YYEEEE come from the germline V gene. DNA for the CDR3: TGTGCCAGCAGCTTGTGGCAGTACAATGAGCAGTTCTTC. Encoded protein: CASSLWQYNEQFF.

The gene calls are TRBV2 and TRBJ2-5; 8 bases match TRBD1. The trim removed 6 bases at V and 7 bases at J, leaving 13 bases unmatched. The CDR3 covers 15 residues. CDR1 is SNHLY and CDR2 is FYNNEI in the germline V gene. The CDR3 loop is CASREQGDPSGTQYF. DNA of the CDR3: TGTGCCAGCAGGGAACAGGGGGACCCCTCCGGGACCCAGTACTTC.

In its sample, this clone ranks as large. This chain joins TRBV29-1 and TRBJ1-2; no reliable D call. The CDR3 has 12 residues. The V gene's germline CDR1 is SQVTM and CDR2 ANQGSEA. V was cut by 7 bases and J by 8 bases, with 17 bases left in between. This CDR3 reads CSAWTDYGGYTF. CDR3 nucleotide sequence: TGCAGCGCTTGGACGGACTATGGAGGCTACACCTTC.

In its sample, this clone is medium-sized. V is TRBV10-3 and J is TRBJ2-7; 9 bases align to TRBD2. CDR3 length equals 15 residues. Per the germline V gene, CDR1 is ENHRY and CDR2 is SYGVKD. V lost 5 bases and J lost 3; bases outside the gene matches: 8. CDR3 coding DNA: TGTGCCATCAGTTCTAGCGGGACATCCCTCTACGAGCAGTACTTC. It is translated as CAISSSGTSLYEQYF.